This T cell receptor (beta chain) came from a study of patients and donors after allogeneic stem cell transplantation. MiXCR, run by TCRdb on the RT-PCR reads, gives a single entry per CDR3 protein. The repertoire has roughly 200,000 distinct CDR3 sequences, over 30% of them found once; the top ten carry roughly 11%. The germline V gene has CDR1 MGHRA and CDR2 YSYEKL. The CDR3 has 15 residues. J was trimmed by 7 bases and V by 6 bases; bases with no gene match: 5. The V call is TRBV4-1, the J call TRBJ1-6, with 11 nucleotides matching TRBD1. Material for sequencing was blood, either unsorted or a sorted T cell fraction (not recorded which). The sequence was collected from a human donor who was either an allogeneic HSCT recipient or a stem cell or donor lymphocyte infusion donor (not recorded which). It is not recorded whose cells these are; they may come from a transplant donor. The DNA for the CDR3 is TGCGCCAGCAGTTCGGGACAGGGGGGAAATTCACCCCTCCACTTT. Translated: CASSSGQGGNSPLHF.